Each of the 7 T cell receptor beta chains below was sequenced from the same sample in a study of regulatory and conventional T cells in RAG deficiency (dated by TCRdb to 2017 to 2019). Before genomic DNA was extracted, conventional CD4+ T cells were isolated from blood as CD25-low CD127-high cells. The library was obtained by the immunoSEQ multiplex PCR assay. TCRdb retrieved this table from immuneACCESS and kept in-frame rearrangements only. Not all clones are present; in checked studies, unresolved V genes account for under half, and no reason is known for the remainder. The table for this sample lists under 45,000 clones; roughly 76% of them were counted only once. The ten largest clonotypes hold around 3.4% of the sample. These same records also appear under a second study, on regulatory T cells. The second investigation adds: For the multiplex PCR, 52 forward TRBV primers and 13 reverse TRBJ primers were used, and amplification bias was corrected with both assay-based and computational methods.

The sequenced sample consisted of CD4+ effector T cells sorted from blood. These receptors were obtained from a human donor in good health.

This clone has just a few counts. The rearrangement uses TRBV9 and TRBJ1-5, with D uncertain. The CDR3 runs 15 residues. V lost 0 bases, J lost 0 bases, and 7 bases lay in between. Germline V gives CDR1 SGDLS, CDR2 YYNGEE. CDR3 coding DNA: TGTGCCAGCAGCGTAGCCAGGAATAGCAATCAGCCCCAGCATTTT. As protein: CASSVARNSNQPQHF.

V usage is TRBV25-1 and J usage is TRBJ1-2; D remains ambiguous. Per the germline V gene, CDR1 is MGHDK and CDR2 is SYGVNS. The CDR3 totals 12 residues. Trimming removed 1 base at V and 6 bases at J, with 6 bases between. The CDR3 DNA reads as TGTGCCAGCAGTGAATTGGGAAATGGCTACACCTTC. It encodes CASSELGNGYTF.

The V and J genes are TRBV14 and TRBJ1-1, with TRBD1 as a possible D gene (5 bases). The CDR3 has 13 amino acids. Between the trimmed V and J ends, which lost 1 base and 9 bases, there was a span of 12 bases. Germline V gene lookup returns CDR1 SGHDN and CDR2 FVKESK. CDR3 in amino acids: CASSQGDGRKAFF. Here the CDR3 DNA reads TGTGCCAGCAGCCAAGGGGACGGTCGGAAAGCTTTCTTT.

This chain uses TRBV30 with TRBJ1-1, with unresolved D. The germline V gene encodes CDR1 GTSNPN and CDR2 SVGIG (reference sequence). This CDR3 has 11 residues. Deletions cut 1 base from V and 4 bases from J, with 4 bases between. The CDR3 region has the DNA TGTGCCTGGAGTGCCCTCACTGAAGCTTTCTTT. Translated, it gives CAWSALTEAFF.

The rearrangement joins TRBV28 to TRBJ2-7; 9 bases match TRBD1. CDR1 and CDR2 from the germline V gene are MDHEN and SYDVKM. After removal of 5 bases from V and 1 base from J, the junction contained 6 bases not matched to a gene. The CDR3 runs to 15 residues. The CDR3 DNA follows: TGTGCCAGCAGTAGGGGCGGGACAGGGTCCTACGAGCAGTACTTC. It encodes CASSRGGTGSYEQYF.

The chain employs TRBV2 and TRBJ1-5, with D unclear. The CDR3 spans 13 residues. Germline V CDR1 and CDR2: SNHLY, FYNNEI. CDR3 protein: CAGSGGSNQPQHF. In DNA form, the CDR3 reads TGTGCAGGGTCGGGCGGTAGCAATCAGCCCCAGCATTTT.

Concerning this clone itself: Other DNA sequences of this sample code for an identical CDR3. The chain has TRBV6-5 and TRBJ1-1, with 7 bases lining up with TRBD1. The CDR3 loop spans 14 amino acids. Germline-derived CDR1 and CDR2 are MNHEY and SVGAGI. Unmatched junction bases numbered 3, after V lost 2 bases and J lost 3 bases. The CDR3 nucleotides are TGTGCCAGCAGTTACAGCAGGGGGGACACTGAAGCTTTCTTT. It specifies CASSYSRGDTEAFF.